The rows below give T cell receptor beta chains drawn from one sample of a study of T cell responses to AZD1222 COVID-19 vaccine. The data were produced by immunoSEQ multiplex PCR, yet TCRdb's version contains in-frame clones alone and is incomplete. The sample records 110,000 to 150,000 clones, around 92% being singletons. The sample consisted of peripheral blood, taken 28 days after the second AZD1222 dose. The receptors shown here come from an adult who received the AZD1222 COVID-19 vaccine. The CDR3 runs from the conserved cysteine through the conserved F or W.

j_call v_call cdr3_aa
TRBJ1-1 TRBV19 CASNGIRFEGAEAFF
TRBJ1-3 TRBV19 CASMSYHSGNTIYF
TRBJ2-3 TRBV7-2 CASSLGLAGDTQYF
TRBJ1-2 TRBV28 CASRITAFTGYTF
TRBJ2-5 TRBV7-6 CASSLEAPSGRAETQYF
TRBJ2-3 TRBV24-1 CATSDTDRADTQYF
TRBJ2-3 TRBV3-1/TRBV3-2 CASSPQPTLAATTDTQYF
TRBJ1-1 TRBV6-2/TRBV6-3 CASSSQIGDNTEAFF
TRBJ1-1 TRBV7-2 CASSLNGGRGTEAFF
TRBJ2-2 TRBV11-2 CASSLANTGELFF
TRBJ1-4 TRBV29-1 CSVGDSYNEKLFF
TRBJ2-7 TRBV9 CASSVDLGEAYEQYF
TRBJ1-2 TRBV9 CASSVVRGAGYTF
TRBJ2-1 TRBV13 CASSLSLAGGFVDEQFF
TRBJ1-1 TRBV6-5 CASSYRQGEAFF
TRBJ1-6 TRBV6-1 CASSVRATIYNSPLHF
TRBJ2-4 TRBV6-6 CASSPDREVNIQYF
TRBJ1-1 TRBV2 CASSALRQVYTEAFF
TRBJ1-5 TRBV15 CATSSSSTPLRQPQHF
TRBJ2-7 TRBV9 CASSVGNDYRSSYEQYF
TRBJ2-3 TRBV7-2 CASSLWTGVRSDTQYF
TRBJ1-2 TRBV27 CASSRDRGNYGYTF
TRBJ2-1 TRBV5-1 CASSLLTSDNEQFF
TRBJ1-2 TRBV3-1/TRBV3-2 CASSQGAGPYGYTF
TRBJ2-1 TRBV29-1 CSVELLRESYNEQFF
TRBJ2-1 TRBV11-1 CASSSTGTGVYNEQFF
TRBJ2-3 TRBV5-4 CASSPISGTATDTQYF
TRBJ1-5 TRBV29-1 CSASGVNSNQPQHF
TRBJ1-4 TRBV14 CASSQDRWTGWTVNEKLFF
TRBJ2-7 TRBV5-1 CASSLVAGDPYEQYF
TRBJ2-3 TRBV7-2 CASSPTSGRAWDTQYF
TRBJ1-1 TRBV2 CASNSGRLGTEAFF
TRBJ2-3 TRBV7-9 CASSFRADTQYF
TRBJ1-3 TRBV25-1 CASTADRSSGNTIYF
TRBJ2-3 TRBV9 CASSVGLSPGTDTQYF
TRBJ1-5 TRBV24-1 CATSLYREDQPQHF
TRBJ1-5 TRBV15 CATSRGGFDQPQHF
TRBJ1-3 TRBV5-5 CASSPLSGHRSGNTIYF
TRBJ2-1 TRBV28 CASSSPSWQGAYEQFF
TRBJ1-1 TRBV29-1 CSVKNRGGTEAFF
TRBJ1-6 TRBV25-1 CASSEGDRSYSPLHF
TRBJ2-7 TRBV19 CASSLAGTQQEQYF
TRBJ2-1 TRBV25-1 CASSARGYAEGNEQFF
TRBJ2-1 TRBV9 CASSAFHRSGYNEQFF
TRBJ2-7 TRBV29-1 CSVAPSGRREQYF
TRBJ2-5 TRBV5-1 CASSSPGQGSETQYF
TRBJ2-1 TRBV24-1 CATRDARGSSYNEQFF
TRBJ1-4 TRBV27 CASSFKQGEEKLFF
TRBJ1-2 TRBV30 CAWSLTDRRGGYTF
TRBJ1-5 TRBV28 CASSSRVIMPQHF